This T cell receptor (beta chain) came from a study of blood T cell repertoires in COVID-19. Participant reports of clinical history set cohort assignment. What the recovered Cohort 3 donors had was two negative PCRs, clearance, or symptom resolution. The data were produced by immunoSEQ multiplex PCR, yet TCRdb's version contains in-frame clones alone and is incomplete. This sample has hundreds of thousands of clones, with about 82% found just once. V was clipped by 6 bases and J by 4 bases, with 12 bases between them. This CDR3 has 14 amino acids. CDR1 and CDR2 from the germline V gene are MNHEY and SVGEGT.

The chain joins TRBV6-2 or TRBV6-3 to TRBJ1-4; D possibly corresponds to TRBD1 (5 bases). The sample consisted of PBMCs or T cells enriched from blood (not recorded which). The clonotype was recovered from a woman aged 50 to 60 who had recovered from COVID-19. This chain's CDR3 is CASSDSPVNEKLFF. DNA of the CDR3: TGTGCCAGCAGCGACAGCCCTGTTAATGAAAAACTGTTTTTT.